Listed below are T cell receptor beta chains from one sample, sequenced in a study of blood T cell repertoires in COVID-19. Here immunoSEQ multiplex PCR was the method, and the copy in TCRdb shows in-frame clones only, minus some. This table has about 190,000 clones, around 79% appearing once. The sequencing sample was made of peripheral blood. The receptor set was obtained from a woman aged 45-60 years with acute or convalescent COVID-19. The CDR3 runs from the conserved cysteine through the conserved F or W. The D gene is left open where the match is weak. Size is stated for part of the rows, as once, few or many counts, or as a class when the clone is expanded.

d_call: .
clone_size: .
j_call: TRBJ2-3
v_call: TRBV3-1/TRBV3-2
cdr3_nt: TGTGCCAGCAGCCAACCGGGAACCACAGATACGCAGTATTTT
cdr3_aa: CASSQPGTTDTQYF

d_call: .
clone_size: .
j_call: TRBJ1-4
v_call: TRBV29-1
cdr3_nt: TGCAGCGTTCGTGTAGCAACTAATGAAAAACTGTTTTTT
cdr3_aa: CSVRVATNEKLFF

d_call: .
clone_size: .
j_call: TRBJ1-1
v_call: TRBV19
cdr3_nt: TGTGCCAGCGCGACAGGTCCAGGACGGGAGAACACTGAAGCTTTCTTT
cdr3_aa: CASATGPGRENTEAFF

d_call: .
clone_size: .
j_call: TRBJ1-5
v_call: TRBV30
cdr3_nt: TGTGCCTGGAGTGGGGGGGGAGGTCGGAATCAGCCCCAGCATTTT
cdr3_aa: CAWSGGGGRNQPQHF

d_call: .
clone_size: .
j_call: TRBJ2-3
v_call: TRBV29-1
cdr3_nt: TGCAGCGCCATAATAACAGGGCTTTTAGATACGCAGTATTTT
cdr3_aa: CSAIITGLLDTQYF

d_call: .
clone_size: .
j_call: TRBJ2-4
v_call: TRBV6-1
cdr3_nt: TGTGCCAGCAGTGAATACGGGGGACAGAAAAACATTCAGTACTTC
cdr3_aa: CASSEYGGQKNIQYF

d_call: .
clone_size: .
j_call: TRBJ2-3
v_call: TRBV6-5
cdr3_nt: TGTGCCAGCAGTTACGCGGCTTATGATACGCAGTATTTT
cdr3_aa: CASSYAAYDTQYF

d_call: .
clone_size: .
j_call: TRBJ2-7
v_call: TRBV28
cdr3_nt: TGTGCCAGCAACCCTAGCGTCTCCTACGAGCAGTACTTC
cdr3_aa: CASNPSVSYEQYF

d_call: .
clone_size: .
j_call: TRBJ1-2
v_call: TRBV4-2
cdr3_nt: TGTGCCAGCAGCCAGGAGGCGGGGTTTGGCTACACCTTC
cdr3_aa: CASSQEAGFGYTF

d_call: TRBD1
clone_size: .
j_call: TRBJ1-2
v_call: TRBV10-3
cdr3_nt: TGTGCCATCAGTGAGTCGGGACAGGGGGCGATTGGCTACACCTTC
cdr3_aa: CAISESGQGAIGYTF

d_call: TRBD1
clone_size: once
j_call: TRBJ1-2
v_call: TRBV9
cdr3_nt: TGTGCCAGCAGCGAGGGGGACAGGGACTATGGCTACACCTTC
cdr3_aa: CASSEGDRDYGYTF

d_call: TRBD1
clone_size: .
j_call: TRBJ2-5
v_call: TRBV2
cdr3_nt: TGTGCCAGCAGTGACTTGACAGGGGTCGAGACCCAGTACTTC
cdr3_aa: CASSDLTGVETQYF

d_call: .
clone_size: .
j_call: TRBJ2-7
v_call: TRBV6-2/TRBV6-3
cdr3_nt: TGTGCCAGCAGTCACCCATTGACAGGCCCTTCCTACGAGCAGTACTTC
cdr3_aa: CASSHPLTGPSYEQYF

d_call: .
clone_size: .
j_call: TRBJ2-5
v_call: TRBV5-6
cdr3_nt: TGTGCCAGCAGCTTGTTCGGGGGTGCTTACCAAGAGACCCAGTACTTC
cdr3_aa: CASSLFGGAYQETQYF

d_call: .
clone_size: .
j_call: TRBJ1-4
v_call: TRBV7-9
cdr3_nt: TGTGCCAGCAGCTTGATAGCCCCTAATGAAAAACTGTTTTTT
cdr3_aa: CASSLIAPNEKLFF

d_call: .
clone_size: .
j_call: TRBJ2-4
v_call: TRBV19
cdr3_nt: TGTGCCAGTAGTATTTTAGGGTCAAGAGTCGGCCGGGATTCCAAAAACATTCAGTACTTC
cdr3_aa: CASSILGSRVGRDSKNIQYF

d_call: TRBD2
clone_size: once
j_call: TRBJ2-3
v_call: TRBV13
cdr3_nt: TGTGCCAGCAGCTGGGGACTAGCGGGTTTTAGCACAGATACGCAGTATTTT
cdr3_aa: CASSWGLAGFSTDTQYF

d_call: TRBD1
clone_size: .
j_call: TRBJ1-5
v_call: TRBV30
cdr3_nt: TGTGCCTGGGGGAAACAGGGGGCGACGCCCCAGCATTTT
cdr3_aa: CAWGKQGATPQHF

d_call: TRBD2
clone_size: once
j_call: TRBJ2-2
v_call: TRBV19
cdr3_nt: TGTGCCAGTTCCGCCCGGGGGGTCACCGGGGAGCTGTTTTTT
cdr3_aa: CASSARGVTGELFF

d_call: TRBD2
clone_size: .
j_call: TRBJ2-1
v_call: TRBV7-2
cdr3_nt: TGTGCCAGCAGCGACGGACTAGCGGGGGGCTACAATGAGCAGTTCTTC
cdr3_aa: CASSDGLAGGYNEQFF

d_call: TRBD2
clone_size: .
j_call: TRBJ2-3
v_call: TRBV11-2
cdr3_nt: TGTGCCAGCAGCCAATCTAGCGGGAGGTTGGATACGCAGTATTTT
cdr3_aa: CASSQSSGRLDTQYF

d_call: .
clone_size: .
j_call: TRBJ1-2
v_call: TRBV19
cdr3_nt: TGTGCCAGTACCCCCCGGGGGAGGGCGAATGGCTACACCTTC
cdr3_aa: CASTPRGRANGYTF

d_call: .
clone_size: once
j_call: TRBJ2-5
v_call: TRBV28
cdr3_nt: TGTGCCAGCAGTCAAGGGGGTGCTAAGGAGACCCAGTACTTC
cdr3_aa: CASSQGGAKETQYF

d_call: .
clone_size: .
j_call: TRBJ1-1
v_call: TRBV30
cdr3_nt: TGTGCCTGGAGGGGGCAGACGAACACTGAAGCTTTCTTT
cdr3_aa: CAWRGQTNTEAFF

d_call: .
clone_size: .
j_call: TRBJ1-1
v_call: TRBV5-5
cdr3_nt: TGTGCCAGCAGCTTGTCCCCAGGGGCGAACACTGAAGCTTTCTTT
cdr3_aa: CASSLSPGANTEAFF

d_call: .
clone_size: .
j_call: TRBJ1-1
v_call: TRBV6-5
cdr3_nt: TGTGCCAGCAGTTCCGCGACAGTCACTGAAGCTTTCTTT
cdr3_aa: CASSSATVTEAFF

d_call: TRBD1
clone_size: .
j_call: TRBJ1-2
v_call: TRBV12-3/TRBV12-4
cdr3_nt: TGTGCCAGCAGTCAGGGACAGGGAAGTGGCTACACCTTC
cdr3_aa: CASSQGQGSGYTF

d_call: .
clone_size: .
j_call: TRBJ2-7
v_call: TRBV2
cdr3_nt: TGTGCCAGCAGTGCGGGACAAGAATTCTTCTACGAGCAGTACTTC
cdr3_aa: CASSAGQEFFYEQYF

d_call: TRBD1
clone_size: once
j_call: TRBJ2-7
v_call: TRBV29-1
cdr3_nt: TGCAGCGTTACTATAGGGACAGGGGCCTACGAGCAGTACTTC
cdr3_aa: CSVTIGTGAYEQYF

d_call: .
clone_size: .
j_call: TRBJ2-1
v_call: TRBV4-3
cdr3_nt: TGCGCCAGCAGCCAAGATAAGAACGGGGATGAGCAGTTCTTC
cdr3_aa: CASSQDKNGDEQFF

d_call: .
clone_size: .
j_call: TRBJ2-5
v_call: TRBV5-5
cdr3_nt: TGTGCCAGCAGCTTGGCAGGTGGAGAGACCCAGTACTTC
cdr3_aa: CASSLAGGETQYF

d_call: .
clone_size: .
j_call: TRBJ2-1
v_call: TRBV7-2
cdr3_nt: TGTGCCAGCAGGGGGGGGCAGAGCTCCTACAATGAGCAGTTCTTC
cdr3_aa: CASRGGQSSYNEQFF

d_call: TRBD1
clone_size: .
j_call: TRBJ2-7
v_call: TRBV19
cdr3_nt: TGTGCCAGTAGCTCCAAGGAGACAGGGTCCTACGAGCAGTACTTC
cdr3_aa: CASSSKETGSYEQYF

d_call: TRBD1
clone_size: .
j_call: TRBJ1-2
v_call: TRBV7-2
cdr3_nt: TGTGCCAGCAGCCCGTGGGACAGGGGAACCGGTGGCTACACCTTC
cdr3_aa: CASSPWDRGTGGYTF

d_call: TRBD2
clone_size: .
j_call: TRBJ2-1
v_call: TRBV6-4
cdr3_nt: TGTGCCAGCAGTGTAGCGGGAACTTATAACTCCTACAATGAGCAGTTCTTC
cdr3_aa: CASSVAGTYNSYNEQFF

d_call: .
clone_size: .
j_call: TRBJ1-4
v_call: TRBV10-1
cdr3_nt: TGCGCCAGCAGTGAGCGTCCTAATGAAAAACTGTTTTTT
cdr3_aa: CASSERPNEKLFF

d_call: .
clone_size: .
j_call: TRBJ2-6
v_call: TRBV7-2
cdr3_nt: TGTGCCAGCAGCTTAGACAGCTCTGGGGCCAACGTCCTGACTTTC
cdr3_aa: CASSLDSSGANVLTF

d_call: TRBD2
clone_size: .
j_call: TRBJ2-1
v_call: TRBV15
cdr3_nt: TGTGCCACCAGCAGAGGGGGGACTAGCGGGGTTGTCAAGCAGTTCTTC
cdr3_aa: CATSRGGTSGVVKQFF

d_call: .
clone_size: once
j_call: TRBJ1-2
v_call: TRBV30
cdr3_nt: TGTGCCTGGAGCCTGGGAGGGCAACGTGGCTACACCTTC
cdr3_aa: CAWSLGGQRGYTF

d_call: .
clone_size: .
j_call: TRBJ1-5
v_call: TRBV30
cdr3_nt: TGTGCCTGGAGTGTAAAGAGTAATCAGCCCCAGCATTTT
cdr3_aa: CAWSVKSNQPQHF

d_call: TRBD1
clone_size: few
j_call: TRBJ1-5
v_call: TRBV6-5
cdr3_nt: TGTGCCAGCGGTATAGACAGGGCCAATCAGCCCCAGCATTTT
cdr3_aa: CASGIDRANQPQHF

d_call: TRBD1
clone_size: .
j_call: TRBJ2-2
v_call: TRBV2
cdr3_nt: TGTGCCAGCAACCCCGGGACAGGGGGGCGCACCGGGGAGCTGTTTTTT
cdr3_aa: CASNPGTGGRTGELFF

d_call: TRBD1
clone_size: .
j_call: TRBJ2-7
v_call: TRBV24-1
cdr3_nt: TGTGCCACCAGTGACCCCGGGACAGGGGAAGATATCTACTTC
cdr3_aa: CATSDPGTGEDIYF

d_call: TRBD2
clone_size: .
j_call: TRBJ2-1
v_call: TRBV5-6
cdr3_nt: TGTGCCAGCAGCTTCGGATCAGGGAGGGATGATGAGCAGTTCTTC
cdr3_aa: CASSFGSGRDDEQFF

d_call: .
clone_size: few
j_call: TRBJ2-5
v_call: TRBV6-5
cdr3_nt: TGTGCCAGCAGTTCCAGGGTCCCCGGAAAGACCCAGTACTTC
cdr3_aa: CASSSRVPGKTQYF

d_call: .
clone_size: few
j_call: TRBJ1-1
v_call: TRBV4-1
cdr3_nt: TGCGCCAGCAGCCAAGATTCACCCGGTGTCAGGGTTTATGGCACTGAAGCTTTCTTT
cdr3_aa: CASSQDSPGVRVYGTEAFF

d_call: TRBD2
clone_size: .
j_call: TRBJ2-3
v_call: TRBV9
cdr3_nt: TGTGCCAGCAGCGTAGAGCGGGGCGGCACAGATACGCAGTATTTT
cdr3_aa: CASSVERGGTDTQYF

d_call: .
clone_size: .
j_call: TRBJ1-4
v_call: TRBV2
cdr3_nt: TGTGCCAGCAGTGAAGGTTGGTCCCAACATAATGAAAAACTGTTTTTT
cdr3_aa: CASSEGWSQHNEKLFF

d_call: .
clone_size: .
j_call: TRBJ2-4
v_call: TRBV10-2
cdr3_nt: TGCGCCAGCAAAGGGGAGGAAAACATTCAGTACTTC
cdr3_aa: CASKGEENIQYF

d_call: .
clone_size: .
j_call: TRBJ2-4
v_call: TRBV21-1
cdr3_nt: TGTGCCAGCAGCCCCCTTATTTGGGCATACGGCTTCATGGCCAAAAACATTCAGTACTTC
cdr3_aa: CASSPLIWAYGFMAKNIQYF

d_call: .
clone_size: .
j_call: TRBJ1-5
v_call: TRBV2
cdr3_nt: TGTGCCAGCAACCCAGAATCGAATCAGCCCCAGCATTTT
cdr3_aa: CASNPESNQPQHF

d_call: TRBD1
clone_size: .
j_call: TRBJ1-6
v_call: TRBV6-2/TRBV6-3
cdr3_nt: TGTGCCAGCAACCCAGGGGGATCACCCCTCCACTTT
cdr3_aa: CASNPGGSPLHF